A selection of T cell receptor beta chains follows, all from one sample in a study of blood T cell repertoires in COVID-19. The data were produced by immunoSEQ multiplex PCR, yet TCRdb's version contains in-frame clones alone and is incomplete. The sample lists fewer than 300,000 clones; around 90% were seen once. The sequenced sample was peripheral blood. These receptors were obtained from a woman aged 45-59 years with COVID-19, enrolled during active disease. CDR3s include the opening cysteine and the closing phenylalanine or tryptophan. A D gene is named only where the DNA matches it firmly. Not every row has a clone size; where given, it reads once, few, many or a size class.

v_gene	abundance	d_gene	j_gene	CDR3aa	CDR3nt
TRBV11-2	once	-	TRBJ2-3	CASSSLGRASTDTQYF	TGTGCCAGCAGCTCCCTCGGGCGGGCGAGCACAGATACGCAGTATTTT
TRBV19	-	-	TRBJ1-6	CASSYGRNSPLHF	TGTGCCAGTAGTTATGGCAGAAATTCACCCCTCCACTTT
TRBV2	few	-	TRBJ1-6	CASSEVRVRGSPLHF	TGTGCCAGCAGTGAGGTCAGGGTAAGAGGATCACCCCTCCACTTT
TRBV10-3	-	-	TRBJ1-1	CAIRRDGYEAFF	TGTGCCATCCGGAGGGATGGCTACGAAGCTTTCTTT
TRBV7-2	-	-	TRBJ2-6	CASSPTLRGSGANVLTF	TGTGCCAGCAGCCCAACATTGCGTGGTAGCGGGGCCAACGTCCTGACTTTC
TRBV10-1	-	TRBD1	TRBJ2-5	CASSTYPGTDKETQYF	TGCGCCAGCAGTACATACCCCGGGACAGACAAAGAGACCCAGTACTTC
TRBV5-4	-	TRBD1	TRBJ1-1	CASILQGETEAFF	TGTGCCAGCATCCTACAGGGGGAAACTGAAGCTTTCTTT
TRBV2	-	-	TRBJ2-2	CASSGAGTGELFF	TGTGCCAGCAGTGGCGCCGGTACCGGGGAGCTGTTTTTT
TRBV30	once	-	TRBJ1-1	CAWSVPQTGGRTEAFF	TGTGCCTGGAGTGTACCCCAGACCGGGGGGAGGACTGAAGCTTTCTTT
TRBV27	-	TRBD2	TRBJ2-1	CASSPLQGLAGGPVANEQFF	TGTGCCAGCAGTCCGCTTCAAGGACTAGCGGGAGGGCCCGTAGCGAATGAGCAGTTCTTC
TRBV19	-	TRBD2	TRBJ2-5	CASSILAGGPSETQYF	TGTGCCAGTAGTATCCTAGCGGGAGGGCCCTCTGAGACCCAGTACTTC
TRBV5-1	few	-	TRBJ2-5	CASSGGTWETQYF	TGCGCCAGCAGCGGCGGGACCTGGGAGACCCAGTACTTC
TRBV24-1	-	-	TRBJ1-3	CATSDSSIQQVGGNTIYF	TGTGCCACCAGTGATTCAAGCATCCAACAGGTCGGTGGAAACACCATATATTTT
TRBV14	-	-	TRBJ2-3	CASTQKRRDTQYF	TGTGCCAGCACCCAAAAACGCAGGGATACGCAGTATTTT
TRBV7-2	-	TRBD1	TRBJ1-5	CASSLAGQLNQPQHF	TGTGCCAGCAGCTTAGCGGGACAGCTAAATCAGCCCCAGCATTTT
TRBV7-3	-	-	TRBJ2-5	CASSPLGGLLETQYF	TGTGCCAGCAGCCCTCTAGGGGGTCTTCTTGAGACCCAGTACTTC
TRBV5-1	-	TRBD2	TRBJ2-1	CASSLGIGGTSGINEQFF	TGCGCCAGCAGCTTGGGGATTGGGGGGACTAGCGGGATTAATGAGCAGTTCTTC
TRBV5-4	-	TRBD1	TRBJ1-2	CASSLGAGQGYGSGYTF	TGTGCCAGCAGCTTGGGGGCGGGACAGGGCTATGGTAGTGGCTACACCTTC
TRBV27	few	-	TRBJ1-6	CASSLTGSAQPLHF	TGTGCCAGCAGTTTAACAGGGAGTGCGCAACCCCTCCACTTT
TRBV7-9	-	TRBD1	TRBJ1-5	CASSPGWDRDNQPQHF	TGTGCCAGCAGCCCTGGCTGGGACAGGGACAATCAGCCCCAGCATTTT
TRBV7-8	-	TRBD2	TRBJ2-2	CASSPRASGRRGTGELFF	TGTGCCAGCAGCCCCCGGGCTAGCGGGAGAAGGGGCACCGGGGAGCTGTTTTTT
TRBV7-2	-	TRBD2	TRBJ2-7	CASSLGTSSYEQYF	TGTGCCAGCAGCTTAGGGACTAGTTCCTACGAGCAGTACTTC
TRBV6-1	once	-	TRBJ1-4	CASSEALRQYSNEKLFF	TGTGCCAGCAGTGAAGCACTACGGCAATACTCTAATGAAAAACTGTTTTTT
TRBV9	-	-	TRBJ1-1	CASTYGVGRDTEAFF	TGTGCCAGCACCTATGGCGTTGGGCGGGATACTGAAGCTTTCTTT
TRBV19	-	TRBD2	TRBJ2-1	CASSTWTSGYNEQFF	TGTGCCAGTAGCACATGGACTAGCGGGTACAATGAGCAGTTCTTC
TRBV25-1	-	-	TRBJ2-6	CASSESVKRLGANVLTF	TGTGCCAGCAGTGAATCAGTAAAGCGGCTCGGGGCCAACGTCCTGACTTTC
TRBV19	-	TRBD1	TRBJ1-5	CATEDRAGSNQPQHF	TGTGCCACCGAAGACAGGGCGGGGAGCAATCAGCCCCAGCATTTT
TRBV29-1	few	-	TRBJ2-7	CSVLDNPGYYEQYF	TGCAGCGTTTTAGACAACCCGGGATACTACGAGCAGTACTTC
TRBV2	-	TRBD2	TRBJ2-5	CASNPLWGGETQYF	TGTGCCAGCAACCCACTATGGGGGGGAGAGACCCAGTACTTC
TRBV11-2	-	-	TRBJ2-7	CASSFTGFYEQYF	TGTGCCAGCAGTTTTACAGGGTTCTACGAGCAGTACTTC
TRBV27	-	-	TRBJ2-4	CASSLSEGRSKNIQYF	TGTGCCAGCAGTTTATCCGAGGGCAGATCCAAAAACATTCAGTACTTC
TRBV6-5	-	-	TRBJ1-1	CANRDRRSAEAFF	TGTGCCAACAGGGATAGACGAAGCGCTGAAGCTTTCTTT
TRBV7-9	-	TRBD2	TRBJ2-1	CASSPSGGPYNEQFF	TGTGCCAGCAGCCCGAGCGGGGGCCCCTACAATGAGCAGTTCTTC
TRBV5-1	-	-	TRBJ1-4	CASSSQGVGEKLFF	TGCGCCAGCAGCTCACAGGGTGTTGGTGAAAAACTGTTTTTT
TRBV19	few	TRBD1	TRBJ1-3	CASSKFSQGGGNTIYF	TGTGCCAGTAGTAAATTCTCCCAGGGGGGAGGAAACACCATATATTTT
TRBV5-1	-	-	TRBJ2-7	CASTQGGINEQYF	TGCGCCAGCACCCAGGGGGGTATTAACGAGCAGTACTTC
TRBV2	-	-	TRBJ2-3	CASNTGLGGTDTQYF	TGTGCCAGCAATACAGGGCTAGGCGGCACAGATACGCAGTATTTT
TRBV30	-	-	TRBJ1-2	CAWSVDATGPGYTF	TGTGCCTGGAGTGTAGACGCGACGGGTCCTGGCTACACCTTC
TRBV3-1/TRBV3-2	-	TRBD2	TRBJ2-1	CASSQDGTSGNRNEQFF	TGTGCCAGCAGCCAAGATGGAACTAGCGGGAATCGTAATGAGCAGTTCTTC
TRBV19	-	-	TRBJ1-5	CATARGNQPQHF	TGTGCCACCGCAAGGGGAAATCAGCCCCAGCATTTT
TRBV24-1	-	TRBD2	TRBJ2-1	CATSVAGGPGNEQFF	TGTGCCACCAGTGTAGCGGGAGGGCCGGGGAATGAGCAGTTCTTC
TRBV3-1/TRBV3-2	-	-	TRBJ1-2	CASSPREPLGGYTF	TGTGCCAGCAGCCCCCGGGAGCCCTTGGGGGGCTACACCTTC
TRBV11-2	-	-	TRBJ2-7	CASSLEGRAGEQYF	TGTGCCAGCAGCTTAGAAGGCAGGGCCGGGGAGCAGTACTTC
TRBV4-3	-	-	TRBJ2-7	CASSQGSGQDYEQYF	TGCGCCAGCAGCCAAGGATCTGGACAAGATTACGAGCAGTACTTC